This T cell receptor beta chain was captured by sequencing in a study of blood T cell repertoires in COVID-19. Turning to the study itself: There were acute and convalescent COVID-19 samples, and they came from the United States, Italy and Spain. PBMCs, B-cell-depleted T cells, or T cells provided the cDNA or gDNA that made up the material.

The CDR3 has 15 residues. V shed 0 bases, J shed 7 bases, and the junction held 8 bases outside the gene matches. The germline CDR1 and CDR2 sequences are SGHRS and YFSETQ. Original handling: From reference gene primer amplification, estimates of nucleated cell counts were derived. The protocol was immunoSEQ multiplex PCR, while the TCRdb copy is restricted to in-frame clones and leaves out a portion. V and J calls and clone size come straight from that table; D and trimming were deduced from the DNA. The sample includes around 60,000 clones, about 86% of them seen just once. The sample comprised peripheral blood. The chain combines TRBV5-1 with TRBJ1-2; 8 bases align to TRBD1. This receptor was taken from a man between 40 and 49 years old with acute or convalescent COVID-19. For the CDR3, the DNA is TGCGCCAGCAGCTTGGCCGACGACAGGGGTTTTGGCTACACCTTC. It codes for CASSLADDRGFGYTF. The variable domain in full, with the rest retrieved from reference TRBV5-1 and TRBJ1-2, is KAGVTQTPRYLIKTRGQQVTLSCSPISGHRSVSWYQQTPGQGLQFLFEYFSETQRNKGNFPGRFSGRQFSNSRSEMNVSTLELGDSALYLCASSLADDRGFGYTFGSGTRLTVV.